What follows is one T cell receptor beta chain and its context. The data belong to a study of regulatory T cells in long-lasting Graves disease. With iRepertoire HTBI primers and Arm-PCR of CDR3 regions, TCR beta libraries were built. Each CDR3 protein gets one entry after TCRdb re-called the multiplex PCR reads with MiXCR. The profile covers more than 650,000 distinct CDR3 sequences, with 25% to 35% appearing a single time and 40% to 55% taken by the ten largest. The CDR3 has 14 residues. Unmatched junction bases numbered 6, after V lost 0 bases and J lost 6 bases. Per germline, CDR1 GTSNPN and CDR2 SVGIG (reference sequence). Time point given: persistent/refractory GD, antithyroid drugs over 5 years with positive TRAb. PBMC-extracted RNA yielded the TCR library.

This material consisted of peripheral blood mononuclear cells (PBMCs), taken when the disease was refractory, from a patient treated with antithyroid drugs. The sequence came from a female donor with Graves disease. The rearrangement uses TRBV30 and TRBJ1-2; 8 bases are a match to TRBD1. The CDR3 loop is CAWSVRDRRHGYTF. DNA for the CDR3: TGTGCCTGGAGTGTAAGGGACAGGAGACATGGCTACACCTTC. Complete variable domain (other parts from reference TRBV30 and TRBJ1-2): SQTIHQWPATLVQPVGSPLSLECTVEGTSNPNLYWYRQAAGRGLQLLFYSVGIGQISSEVPQNLSASRPQDRQFILSSKKLLLSDSGFYLCAWSVRDRRHGYTFGSGTRLTVV.